What follows is one TCR beta chain and its context. Antigen specificity is unknown. This specimen comes from a study of neurological immune-mediated disorders. Trimming pared 3 bases from V and 8 bases from J, leaving 10 bases between. From germline, CDR1 is SGHNT and CDR2 YENEEA. The CDR3 extends over 13 amino acids. TCRdb re-derived calls from the 5' RACE reads in MiXCR, one entry per CDR3 protein. The profile covers 45,000 to 65,000 distinct CDR3 sequences, with over 4% appearing a single time and approximately 2.8% taken by the ten largest. General study findings and limits: Expanded clones shared no CDR3 amino acid sequences across subjects, suggesting private repertoires in all groups. Whereas HTLV-1-associated myelopathy showed the most TCR clonal expansion, multiple sclerosis showed the least, with levels below those of healthy controls.

This TCR derives from a man between 45 and 60 years old with multiple sclerosis. Material: PBMCs. J is TRBJ1-4 and V is TRBV11-3; D is undetermined. CDR3 loop: CASSLGSLEKLFF. CDR3 coding DNA: TGTGCCAGCAGCTTGGGGTCATTGGAAAAACTGTTTTTT. The whole variable domain, remainder taken from reference TRBV11-3 and TRBJ1-4, is EAGVVQSPRYKIIEKKQPVAFWCNPISGHNTLYWYLQNLGQGPELLIRYENEEAVDDSQLPKDRFSAERLKGVDSTLKIQPAELGDSAVYLCASSLGSLEKLFFGSGTQLSVL.